Sequencing of this TCR beta chain was carried out in a study of spatial heterogeneity in lung cancer. Across the whole study: Consistent detection of more beta-chain than alpha-chain sequences was observed.

Study-wide points: Higher tumor mutation counts went along with higher counts of expanded intratumoral alpha and beta TCRs.

TCR cDNA molecules each had a unique molecular identifier. TCRdb itself ran the 5' RACE reads through MiXCR, one entry per CDR3 protein. Among 7,300 or so distinct CDR3 sequences listed, about 14% were seen once. Trimming took off 7 bases at V and 3 bases at J, with 6 bases between the two ends. The germline V gene has CDR1 SEHNR and CDR2 FQNEAQ (reference sequence). This CDR3 contains 11 residues. This clonotype qualifies as medium-sized (0.01 to 0.1%). Its antigen remains unidentified. Indicated time point: sample taken at primary tumor resection. Material for sequencing was whole RNA from tumor, nontumor lung or frozen PBMC, left unsorted.

The genes are TRBV7-9 and TRBJ2-5; D not resolved. The clonotype originates from a female donor with early-stage non-small cell lung cancer. Material: lung tumor tissue, obtained at surgery. The CDR3 coding sequence is TGTGCCAGCACCCAAAAAGAGACCCAGTACTTC. The encoded protein is CASTQKETQYF.